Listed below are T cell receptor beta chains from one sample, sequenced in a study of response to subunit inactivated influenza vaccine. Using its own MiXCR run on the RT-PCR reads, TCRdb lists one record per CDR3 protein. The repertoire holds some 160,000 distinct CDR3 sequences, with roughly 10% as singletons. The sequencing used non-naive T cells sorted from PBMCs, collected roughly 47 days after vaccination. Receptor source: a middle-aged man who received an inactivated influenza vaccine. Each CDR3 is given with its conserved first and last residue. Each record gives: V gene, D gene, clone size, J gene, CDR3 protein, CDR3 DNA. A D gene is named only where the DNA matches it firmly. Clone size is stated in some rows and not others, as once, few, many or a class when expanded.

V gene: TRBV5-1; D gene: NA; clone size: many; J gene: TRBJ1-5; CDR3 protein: CASSWAGDQPQHF; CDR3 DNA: TGCGCCAGCAGCTGGGCAGGGGATCAGCCCCAGCATTTT
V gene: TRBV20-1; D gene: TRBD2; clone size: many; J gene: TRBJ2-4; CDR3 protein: CSVEPRGNIQYF; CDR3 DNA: TGCAGTGTGGAACCGCGGGGGAACATTCAGTACTTC
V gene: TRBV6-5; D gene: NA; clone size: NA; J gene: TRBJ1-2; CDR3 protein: CASSYFRDRRGGYTF; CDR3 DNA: TGTGCCAGCAGTTATTTCAGAGACAGAAGGGGGGGCTACACCTTC
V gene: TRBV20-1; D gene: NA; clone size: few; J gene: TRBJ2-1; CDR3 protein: CSASQAGYNEQFF; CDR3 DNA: TGCAGTGCTAGTCAAGCGGGTTACAATGAGCAGTTCTTC
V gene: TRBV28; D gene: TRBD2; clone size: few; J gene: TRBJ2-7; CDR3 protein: CASSSPPGLEEREQYF; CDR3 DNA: TGTGCCAGCAGTTCACCCCCGGGACTAGAGGAGAGGGAGCAGTACTTC
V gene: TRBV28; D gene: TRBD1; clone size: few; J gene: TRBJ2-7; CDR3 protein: CASSLSGDRALEQYF; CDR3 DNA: TGTGCCAGCAGTTTAAGTGGGGACAGGGCTCTTGAGCAGTACTTC
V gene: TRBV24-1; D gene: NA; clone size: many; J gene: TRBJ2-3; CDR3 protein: CATSDLRQAADTQYF; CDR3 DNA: TGTGCCACCAGTGATTTGAGGCAGGCCGCAGATACGCAGTATTTT
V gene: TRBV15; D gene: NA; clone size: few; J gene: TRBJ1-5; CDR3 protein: CATSRDQQPQHF; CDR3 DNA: TGTGCCACCAGCAGAGATCAACAGCCCCAGCATTTT
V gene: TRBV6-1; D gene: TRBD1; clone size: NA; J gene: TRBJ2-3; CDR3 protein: CASSGTGRDTQYF; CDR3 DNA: TGTGCCAGCAGCGGGACAGGACGAGATACGCAGTATTTT
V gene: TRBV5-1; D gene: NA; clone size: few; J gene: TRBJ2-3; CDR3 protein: CASSLDPITDTQYF; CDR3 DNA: TGCGCCAGCAGCTTGGACCCTATCACAGATACGCAGTATTTT
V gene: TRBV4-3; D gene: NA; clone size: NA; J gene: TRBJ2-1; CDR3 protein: CASSQDGDEQFF; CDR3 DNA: TGCGCCAGCAGCCAAGATGGTGATGAGCAGTTCTTC
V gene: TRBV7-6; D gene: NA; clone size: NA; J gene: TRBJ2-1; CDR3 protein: CASSLGADEQFF; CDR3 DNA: TGTGCCAGCAGCTTAGGGGCGGATGAGCAGTTCTTC
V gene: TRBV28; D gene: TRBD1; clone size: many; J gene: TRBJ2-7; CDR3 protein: CASRYTDRGYEQYF; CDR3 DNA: TGTGCCAGCAGATACACGGACAGGGGCTACGAGCAGTACTTC
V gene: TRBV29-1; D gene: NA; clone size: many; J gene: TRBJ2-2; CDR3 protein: CSTWTDTGELFF; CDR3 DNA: TGCAGCACCTGGACAGACACCGGGGAGCTGTTTTTT
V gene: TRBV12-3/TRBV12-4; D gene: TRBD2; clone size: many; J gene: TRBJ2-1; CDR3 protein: CASSRTSGSYNEQFF; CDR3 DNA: TGTGCCAGCAGCCGAACTAGCGGGTCCTACAATGAGCAGTTCTTC
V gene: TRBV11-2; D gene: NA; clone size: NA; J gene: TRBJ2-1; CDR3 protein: CASSLGQGRSYNEQFF; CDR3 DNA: TGTGCCAGCAGCTTAGGCCAGGGGAGATCCTACAATGAGCAGTTCTTC
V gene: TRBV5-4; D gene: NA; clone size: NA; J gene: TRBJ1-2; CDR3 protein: CASSLYAGVGYTF; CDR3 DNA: TGTGCCAGCAGCTTGTATGCAGGGGTGGGCTACACCTTC
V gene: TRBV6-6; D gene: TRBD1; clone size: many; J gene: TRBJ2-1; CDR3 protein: CASSTPDRANEQFF; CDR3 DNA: TGTGCCAGCAGTACACCGGACAGGGCCAATGAGCAGTTCTTC
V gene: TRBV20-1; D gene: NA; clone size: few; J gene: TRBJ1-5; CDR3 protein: CSATFTAANQPQHF; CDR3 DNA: TGCAGTGCAACCTTCACGGCCGCCAATCAGCCCCAGCATTTT
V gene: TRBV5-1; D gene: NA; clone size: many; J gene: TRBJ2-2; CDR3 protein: CASSPMGVTRNTGELFF; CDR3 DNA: TGCGCCAGCAGCCCAATGGGGGTTACTAGGAACACCGGGGAGCTGTTTTTT
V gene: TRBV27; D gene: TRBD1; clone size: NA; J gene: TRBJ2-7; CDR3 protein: CASSLSAGTGYYEQYF; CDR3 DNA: TGTGCCAGCAGTTTATCGGCCGGGACAGGGTACTACGAGCAGTACTTC
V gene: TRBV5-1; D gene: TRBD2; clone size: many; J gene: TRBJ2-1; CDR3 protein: CASSAAGGPYNEQFF; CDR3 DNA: TGCGCCAGCAGCGCGGCGGGGGGACCCTACAATGAGCAGTTCTTC
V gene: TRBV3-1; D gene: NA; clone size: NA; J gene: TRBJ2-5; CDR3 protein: CASSPPPGLLRTQYF; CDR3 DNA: TGTGCCAGCAGCCCCCCCCCGGGTCTCCTGAGGACCCAGTACTTC
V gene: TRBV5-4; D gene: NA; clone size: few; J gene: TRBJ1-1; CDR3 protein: CASSYGRDTEAFF; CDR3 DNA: TGTGCCAGCAGCTACGGACGAGACACTGAAGCTTTCTTT
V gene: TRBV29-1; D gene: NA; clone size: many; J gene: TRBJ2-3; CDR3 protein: CSGRQTSTDTQYF; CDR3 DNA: TGCAGCGGTAGACAGACTAGCACAGATACGCAGTATTTT
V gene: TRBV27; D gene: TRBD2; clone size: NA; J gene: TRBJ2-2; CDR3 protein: CASSLVLAQVTGELFF; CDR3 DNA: TGTGCCAGCAGTTTAGTACTAGCGCAGGTCACCGGGGAGCTGTTTTTT
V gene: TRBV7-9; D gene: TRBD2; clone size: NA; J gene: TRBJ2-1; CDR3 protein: CASRPGTSDYNEQFF; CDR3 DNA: TGTGCCAGCAGACCCGGGACTAGCGATTACAATGAGCAGTTCTTC
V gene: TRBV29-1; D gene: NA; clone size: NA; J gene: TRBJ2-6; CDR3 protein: CSVVGRDGISGANVLTF; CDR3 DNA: TGCAGCGTTGTTGGGCGGGACGGGATCTCTGGGGCCAACGTCCTGACTTTC
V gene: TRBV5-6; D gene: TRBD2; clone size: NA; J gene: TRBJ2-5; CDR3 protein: CASSSQLAGGETQYF; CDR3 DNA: TGTGCCAGCAGCTCCCAACTAGCGGGAGGTGAGACCCAGTACTTC
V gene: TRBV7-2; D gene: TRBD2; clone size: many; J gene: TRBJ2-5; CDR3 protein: CASSPPGLAGGGKYF; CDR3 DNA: TGTGCCAGCAGCCCCCCCGGACTAGCGGGTGGGGGTAAGTACTTC
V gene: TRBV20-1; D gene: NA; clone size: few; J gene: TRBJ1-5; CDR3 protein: CSAREAGRRRNQPQHF; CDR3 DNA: TGCAGTGCTAGAGAGGCAGGGAGGCGACGCAATCAGCCCCAGCATTTT
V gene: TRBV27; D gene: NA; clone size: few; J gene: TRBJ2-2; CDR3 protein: CASSFEGGTGELFF; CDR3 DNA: TGTGCCAGCAGTTTTGAGGGGGGCACCGGGGAGCTGTTTTTT
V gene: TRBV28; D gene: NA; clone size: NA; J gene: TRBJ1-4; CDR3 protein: CASSLMRGKLFF; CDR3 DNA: TGTGCCAGCAGTCTAATGCGTGGGAAACTGTTTTTT
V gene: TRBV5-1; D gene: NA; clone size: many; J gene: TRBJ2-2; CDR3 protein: CASSLGTANTGELFF; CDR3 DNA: TGCGCCAGCAGCCTCGGGACGGCGAACACCGGGGAGCTGTTTTTT
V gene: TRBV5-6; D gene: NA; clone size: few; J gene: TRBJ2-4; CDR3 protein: CASSGRGIRKNIQYF; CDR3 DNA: TGTGCCAGCAGCGGAAGGGGAATCCGCAAAAACATTCAGTACTTC
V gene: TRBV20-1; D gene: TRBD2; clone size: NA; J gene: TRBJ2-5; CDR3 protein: CSASGGTRQETQYF; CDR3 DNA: TGCAGTGCTAGCGGGGGGACCCGCCAAGAGACCCAGTACTTC
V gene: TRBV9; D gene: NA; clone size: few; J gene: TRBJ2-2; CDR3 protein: CASSVQGGNTGELFF; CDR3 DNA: TGTGCCAGCAGCGTCCAGGGGGGGAACACCGGGGAGCTGTTTTTT
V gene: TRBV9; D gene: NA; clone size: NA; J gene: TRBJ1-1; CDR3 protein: CASSVGEESEAFF; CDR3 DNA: TGTGCCAGCAGCGTAGGGGAGGAGTCTGAAGCTTTCTTT
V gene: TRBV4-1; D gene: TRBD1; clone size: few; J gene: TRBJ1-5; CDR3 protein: CASSLTSDRANQPQHF; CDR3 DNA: TGCGCCAGCAGCCTAACCTCGGACAGGGCCAATCAGCCCCAGCATTTT